The source of this T cell receptor (beta chain) is a study of CD8+CD57+ T cells in acquired aplastic anemia. About the study: An average of 3.2 ug of DNA was obtained from sorted CD4+ and CD8+ cells. Study findings and constraints: The CD8+ Simpson's diversity of patients and controls was not significantly different.

Individuals selected for sequencing had exhibited CD8+CD57+ cell expansion on flow cytometry. Among the patients, all had severe acquired aplastic anemia. Patient blood was sampled before any therapy had been received. This CDR3 comprises 14 residues. In germline, CDR1 is SGDLS, CDR2 YYNGEE. The junction had 5 bases not matched to a gene; V was cut back by 6 bases and J by 5 bases. Profiling that covered TCR beta VDJ and CDR3 relied on genomic DNA as its template. TCRdb re-analysed the reads in MiXCR, keeping a single row per CDR3 protein. The sample consists of 250,000 to 300,000 distinct CDR3 sequences, roughly 59% of them appearing once. This clonotype was seen a few times. Its antigen is currently unknown.

This TCR was sampled from a human donor with aplastic anemia. The rearrangement links TRBV9 to TRBJ2-1, with 10 bases aligning to TRBD2. Input material: sorted CD4+, CD8+, or CD8+CD57+ T cells (not recorded which) from PBMCs. This CDR3 is CASTRTSGNNEQFF. The CDR3 DNA reads as TGTGCCAGCACCCGGACTAGCGGTAACAATGAGCAGTTCTTC.